Below, 21 T cell receptor beta chains from the same sample are listed, as sequenced in a study of T cell responses to AZD1222 COVID-19 vaccine. Assay: immunoSEQ multiplex PCR; the TCRdb copy retains only in-frame clones and omits some. This table has around 120,000 clones, about 93% appearing once. The input for sequencing was peripheral blood, taken 28 days after the second AZD1222 dose. These receptor sequences come from an adult who received the AZD1222 COVID-19 vaccine.

V gene TRBV3-1 (or the pseudogene TRBV3-2) combines with J gene TRBJ1-1; D gene uncertain. V lost 3 bases and J 2 bases, leaving 4 bases between the germline ends. Germline CDR1 LGHDT, CDR2 YNNKEL (reference sequence). The CDR3 consists of 12 residues. CDR3 sequence reads: CASSQGNTEAFF. The CDR3 DNA is TGTGCCAGCAGCCAGGGCAACACTGAAGCTTTCTTT.

This chain uses TRBV11-3 with TRBJ2-1; no definite D call. CDR3 length equals 15 residues. Germline assignment: CDR1 SGHNT and CDR2 YENEEA. The V gene lost 5 bases and the J gene lost 0 bases, with 11 bases spanning the gap. CDR3 amino acids: CASSRVPTSYNEQFF. The CDR3 coding sequence is TGTGCCAGCAGCCGGGTCCCTACCTCCTACAATGAGCAGTTCTTC.

This clone was seen a single time. The chain uses TRBV9 and TRBJ2-1; D gene uncertain. The CDR3 contains 12 residues. V was pared by 0 bases and J by 5 bases, with 3 bases between. Germline V CDR1 and CDR2: SGDLS, YYNGEE. In DNA, the CDR3 is TGTGCCAGCAGCGTAGAGGACAATGAGCAGTTCTTC. Translated, it gives CASSVEDNEQFF.

A single count supports this clone. The chain uses TRBV7-2 and TRBJ2-1, with 14 bases that match TRBD2. In germline, CDR1 is SGHTA, CDR2 FQGNSA. After removal of 5 bases from V and 5 bases from J, the junction contained 5 bases not matched to a gene. This CDR3 is 16 amino acids long. CDR3 DNA: TGTGCCAGCAGCCCCAGACTAGCGGGAGGGAACAATGAGCAGTTCTTC. Protein product: CASSPRLAGGNNEQFF.

The CDR3 DNA reads TGCGCCAGCAGCCAGGGACAGATGGAGGAAAAACTGTTTTTT. This codes for CASSQGQMEEKLFF. J is TRBJ1-4 and V is TRBV5-1, with 7 bases aligning to TRBD1. CDR3 length equals 14 residues. The V segment lost 4 bases and the J segment 8 bases; nucleotides outside the gene matches: 8. The germline CDR1 and CDR2 sequences are SGHRS and YFSETQ.

This chain joins TRBV7-9 and TRBJ2-5; 11 bases match TRBD1. The CDR3 contains 14 residues. The germline V gene has CDR1 SEHNR and CDR2 FQNEAQ (reference sequence). V was clipped by 3 bases and J by 5 bases; unmatched bases: 2. This CDR3 reads CASSLDRGRETQYF. CDR3 in DNA: TGTGCCAGCAGCTTGGACAGGGGGCGGGAGACCCAGTACTTC.

As DNA, the CDR3 is TGTGCCAGCAGTTACGAAGGGTCGCGACTCTACGAGCAGTACTTC. Amino acids: CASSYEGSRLYEQYF. The chain employs TRBV6-2 or TRBV6-3 and TRBJ2-7, with D unclear. This CDR3 comprises 15 residues. V lost 2 bases, J lost 3 bases, and 14 bases lay in between. Germline V CDR1 and CDR2: MNHEY, SVGEGT.

This clone was detected once. The V gene is TRBV6-2 or TRBV6-3, the J gene TRBJ1-1; 12 nucleotides match TRBD1. The V and J ends lost 5 bases and 12 bases, in that order; junction bases with no gene match: 10. The CDR3 is made up of 14 amino acids. Germline-derived CDR1 and CDR2 are MNHEY and SVGEGT. CDR3 protein: CASSTGQGAAGTFF. CDR3 DNA: TGTGCCAGCAGTACGGGACAGGGGGCTGCCGGGACTTTCTTT.

The gene calls are TRBV23-1 and TRBJ1-5, with D perhaps matching TRBD1 (5 bases). TRBV23-1 is recorded as an ORF, its role being uncertain. V was shortened by 9 bases and J by 2 bases, with 20 bases between the two germline ends. The CDR3 runs 16 residues. The CDR3 protein is CARRGVGLFGNQPQHF. In nucleotides, the CDR3 is TGCGCCAGGAGGGGTGTGGGTCTTTTCGGCAATCAGCCCCAGCATTTT.

The chain is built from TRBV4-3 and TRBJ2-5; 13 nucleotides match TRBD2. Trimming took 5 bases from V and 0 from J; bases not matched to a gene: 9. Per germline, CDR1 LGHNA and CDR2 YSLEER. The CDR3 loop spans 18 amino acids. This chain's CDR3 is CASSARTSGGSYQETQYF. Written as DNA, the CDR3 is TGCGCCAGCAGCGCCCGGACTAGCGGGGGATCGTACCAAGAGACCCAGTACTTC.

This chain connects TRBV3-1 (or the pseudogene TRBV3-2) to TRBJ2-3, with TRBD2 as a possible D gene (6 bases). The CDR3 loop spans 12 amino acids. V gave up 5 bases and J gave up 9 bases, with 12 bases separating them. Germline lookup yields CDR1 LGHDT and CDR2 YNNKEL (reference sequence). The CDR3: CASSGGSQTQYF. The CDR3 DNA follows: TGTGCCAGCAGCGGAGGGTCTCAAACGCAGTATTTT.

This clone appeared a few times. The CDR3 nucleotides are TGTGCCAGTAGCGGGTCTTACGAGCAGTACTTC. It encodes CASSGSYEQYF. The genes are TRBV19 and TRBJ2-7; D gene ambiguous. Trimming removed 6 bases at V and 4 bases at J, with 7 bases between. Germline lookup yields CDR1 LNHDA and CDR2 SQIVND (reference sequence). The CDR3 extends over 11 amino acids.

The V call is TRBV7-2, the J call TRBJ2-5; tentatively, D is TRBD1 or TRBD2 (6 bases each). Per the germline V gene, CDR1 is SGHTA and CDR2 is FQGNSA. V gave up 5 bases and J gave up 7 bases, with 14 bases separating them. The CDR3 length is 13 residues. The CDR3 DNA reads as TGTGCCAGCAGCCCTGGGGGCGGGACGACCCAGTACTTC. Protein: CASSPGGGTTQYF.

This clone was picked up one time. V gene TRBV19 combines with J gene TRBJ2-5; D gene unclear. Germline loops: CDR1 LNHDA, CDR2 SQIVND (reference sequence). The CDR3 runs to 14 residues. Trimming removed 4 bases from V and 4 bases from J, with 13 bases in between. The CDR3, as DNA: TGTGCCAGTAGTAAAGACTCGTGGGGAGAGACCCAGTACTTC. Amino acid sequence: CASSKDSWGETQYF.

The V gene is TRBV7-2, the J gene TRBJ2-4; 12 positions agree with TRBD2. In germline, CDR1 is SGHTA, CDR2 FQGNSA. The CDR3 is 17 residues long. Trimming cost V 1 base and J 2 bases; bases outside gene matches: 3. The chain's CDR3 is CASSLVLAGGSKNIQYF. The DNA for the CDR3 is TGTGCCAGCAGCTTAGTCCTAGCGGGAGGGTCCAAAAACATTCAGTACTTC.

This chain links TRBV2 with TRBJ1-2; possible D gene TRBD1, 5 bases. Germline V gene data show CDR1 as SNHLY and CDR2 as FYNNEI. The CDR3 sequence is 15 residues long. V was trimmed by 9 bases and J by 2 bases, leaving 19 bases between them. CDR3 sequence reads: CARGLIRPANYGYTF. CDR3 sequence (DNA): TGTGCCAGGGGGCTCATTAGACCCGCCAACTATGGCTACACCTTC.

There are a few counts of this clone. J is TRBJ2-7 and V is TRBV5-4; 12 bases map to TRBD2. CDR3 length: 16 residues. V shed 3 bases and J 0 bases; nucleotides not matched to a gene: 4. Germline CDR1 SGHNT, CDR2 YYREEE (reference sequence). The CDR3 loop reads CASSWKTSGSSYEQYF. The CDR3 nucleotides read TGTGCCAGCAGCTGGAAGACTAGCGGGAGCTCCTACGAGCAGTACTTC.

The chain links TRBV2 to TRBJ2-5; tentatively, D is TRBD2 (6 bases). Trimming removed 6 bases from V and 1 base from J, with 12 bases in between. Looked up from germline, CDR1 is SNHLY and CDR2 is FYNNEI. This CDR3 has 14 residues. CDR3 in DNA: TGTGCCAGCAGCCCGGGGACTTCCCAAGAGACCCAGTACTTC. Encoded protein: CASSPGTSQETQYF.

The rearrangement joins TRBV7-7 to TRBJ2-1, with 9 bases aligning to TRBD2. V trimming: 5 bases; J trimming: 9 bases; junction bases outside the gene matches: 8. The CDR3 is 14 amino acids. CDR1 and CDR2 from the germline V gene are SSHAT and FNYEAQ (reference sequence). The CDR3 reads CASSPSGMAAEQFF. CDR3 DNA sequence: TGTGCCAGCAGCCCTAGCGGGATGGCTGCTGAGCAGTTCTTC.

This clone was observed once. The chain couples TRBV4-2 to TRBJ2-1; D remains unclear. Germline loops: CDR1 LGHNA, CDR2 YNFKEQ. CDR3 length: 11 amino acids. Between the trimmed V and J ends, which lost 4 bases and 6 bases, there was a span of 4 bases. The CDR3 loop is CASSRGNEQFF. In nucleotides, the CDR3 is TGTGCCAGCAGCCGCGGCAATGAGCAGTTCTTC.

The chain has TRBV6-6 and TRBJ1-5, with 10 bases matching TRBD1. The CDR3 is made up of 17 amino acids. V trimming: 5 bases; J trimming: 2 bases; junction bases outside the gene matches: 9. CDR1 is MNHNY, CDR2 SVGAGI, per germline (reference sequence). CDR3 bases: TGTGCCAGCAGTCCGGGACAGGGGCTTATCGGCAATCAGCCCCAGCATTTT. Amino acids: CASSPGQGLIGNQPQHF.